The 17 T cell receptor beta chains presented below share a single source sample, sequenced in a study of cytomegalovirus exposure and HLA in healthy donors. The repertoire was sequenced with immunoSEQ multiplex PCR; TCRdb's copy has only in-frame clones and lacks some. The sample has more than 120,000 clones, around 87% seen once. Sequenced input: PBMCs. All receptors derive from a man aged 18 to 30 in good health and CMV-seropositive.

The chain couples TRBV4-2 to TRBJ2-2; 10 nucleotides match TRBD2. The junction had 4 bases not matched to a gene; V was cut back by 0 bases and J by 3 bases. Germline CDR1 LGHNA, CDR2 YNFKEQ. This CDR3 comprises 17 residues. As DNA, the CDR3 is TGTGCCAGCAGCCAAGAAGGTAGCGGGGGGCACACCGGGGAGCTGTTTTTT. Translated, it gives CASSQEGSGGHTGELFF.

V is TRBV27 and J is TRBJ2-1; 13 bases align to TRBD2. This CDR3 has 16 amino acids. V dropped 5 bases and J dropped 7; count of bases not matched to a gene: 8. In germline, CDR1 is MNHEY, CDR2 SMNVEV (reference sequence). DNA for the CDR3: TGTGCCAGCAGTCCACTGACTAGCGGGGGGAGAAATGAGCAGTTCTTC. Translated, it gives CASSPLTSGGRNEQFF.

This clone has just one count. The chain couples TRBV18 to TRBJ2-7; possibly TRBD1 for D (5 bases). Per germline, CDR1 KGHSH and CDR2 LQKENI. The CDR3 consists of 15 residues. V was clipped by 1 base and J by 5 bases, with 15 bases between them. The DNA for the CDR3 is TGTGCCAGCTCACCACTACGGTCAGGGATGAACGAGCAGTACTTC. Its protein product is CASSPLRSGMNEQYF.

This sequence joins TRBV5-4 and TRBJ2-1; 7 bases map to TRBD1. V trimming: 10 bases; J trimming: 0 bases; junction bases outside the gene matches: 7. This CDR3 has 14 amino acids. The germline CDR1 and CDR2 sequences are SGHNT and YYREEE (reference sequence). DNA for the CDR3: TGTGCCCTTTCGGGACAGAGCTCCTACAATGAGCAGTTCTTC. Translation: CALSGQSSYNEQFF.

This clone was counted a single time. The chain links TRBV19 to TRBJ2-1; 8 positions agree with TRBD2. Germline CDR1 reads LNHDA; CDR2 reads SQIVND (reference sequence). CDR3 length equals 15 residues. J gave up 8 bases and V 6 bases, and 12 bases lay outside the gene matches. CDR3 DNA sequence: TGTGCCAGTAGCAAGGGACTAGTGGATGGCGATGAGCAGTTCTTC. Translating gives CASSKGLVDGDEQFF.

CDR3 coding DNA: TGTGCCAGCAGCCCAGGGTGGGTAGGGGTAGGAGAAAAACTGTTTTTT. This translates into CASSPGWVGVGEKLFF. The gene calls are TRBV9 and TRBJ1-4, with a weak D call TRBD1 (5 bases). The ends were cut back, 4 bases at V and 8 bases at J, with 21 bases in the middle. The CDR3 spans 16 residues. Germline CDR1 reads SGDLS; CDR2 reads YYNGEE.

This clone was detected only a few times. The V gene is TRBV6-5, the J gene TRBJ1-6, with a possible D match to TRBD1 (6 bases). The CDR3 is made up of 15 amino acids. Germline loops: CDR1 MNHEY, CDR2 SVGAGI. V was pared by 2 bases and J by 4 bases, with 9 bases between. CDR3 nucleotides: TGTGCCAGCAGTTACGCTACAGGGTATAATTCACCCCTCCACTTT. Its translation is CASSYATGYNSPLHF.

The rearrangement joins TRBV19 to TRBJ2-1; 16 bases are a match to TRBD2. V shed 3 bases, J shed 13 bases, and the junction held 6 bases outside the gene matches. This CDR3 is built from 15 residues. The germline V gene encodes CDR1 LNHDA and CDR2 SQIVND (reference sequence). The CDR3 here is CASSIGTSGRGDQFF. The CDR3 DNA follows: TGTGCCAGTAGTATTGGGACTAGCGGGAGGGGAGACCAGTTCTTC.

The rearrangement joins TRBV19 to TRBJ1-2, with D perhaps TRBD1 (6 bases). The CDR3 has 16 residues. Germline CDR1 LNHDA, CDR2 SQIVND (reference sequence). The ends were cut back, 7 bases at V and 2 bases at J, with 20 bases in the middle. CDR3 residues: CASTLRGTSVNYGYTF. DNA for the CDR3: TGTGCCAGTACCCTTAGGGGGACGTCCGTGAACTATGGCTACACCTTC.

The chain carries TRBV2 and TRBJ2-3; no reliable D call. CDR3 length: 11 amino acids. Deletions cut 6 bases from V and 2 bases from J, with 3 bases between. From germline, CDR1 is SNHLY and CDR2 FYNNEI. CDR3 amino acids: CASRYTDTQYF. CDR3 sequence (DNA): TGTGCCAGCAGGTACACAGATACGCAGTATTTT.

This clone is a singleton in its sample. This sequence joins TRBV5-8 and TRBJ2-3; weak D call: TRBD2 (5 bases). This CDR3 contains 16 residues. The germline V and J ends were trimmed by 3 bases and 2 bases, with 16 bases remaining between them. CDR1 and CDR2 (germline): SGHTS, YDEGEE. The DNA for the CDR3 is TGTGCCAGCAGCTCCTACATCGGACTGAACACAGATACGCAGTATTTT. Protein product: CASSSYIGLNTDTQYF. The variable domain in full, with the rest retrieved from reference TRBV5-8 and TRBJ2-3, is EAGVTQSPTHLIKTRGQQATLRCSPISGHTSVYWYQQALGLGLQFLLWYDEGEERNRGNFPPRFSGRQFPNYSSELNVNALELEDSALYLCASSSYIGLNTDTQYFGPGTRLTVL.

This chain uses TRBV19 with TRBJ2-3; 8 positions agree with TRBD1. J was trimmed by 0 bases and V by 6 bases; bases with no gene match: 5. The length of the CDR3 is 15 residues. In germline, CDR1 is LNHDA, CDR2 SQIVND (reference sequence). CDR3 in DNA: TGTGCCAGTAGCCTAACAGGGGGGAGCACAGATACGCAGTATTTT. It encodes CASSLTGGSTDTQYF. The whole variable domain, remainder taken from reference TRBV19 and TRBJ2-3, is DGGITQSPKYLFRKEGQNVTLSCEQNLNHDAMYWYRQDPGQGLRLIYYSQIVNDFQKGDIAEGYSVSREKKESFPLTVTSAQKNPTAFYLCASSLTGGSTDTQYFGPGTRLTVL.

The rearrangement uses TRBV29-1 and TRBJ2-1, with 10 bases lining up with TRBD2. V gave up 4 bases and J gave up 5 bases; unmatched junction bases: 2. Germline CDR1 and CDR2: SQVTM and ANQGSEA. CDR3 length: 13 amino acids. The CDR3 region has the DNA TGCAGCGTTGTAGCGGGGGGCCACAATGAGCAGTTCTTC. Its protein is CSVVAGGHNEQFF.

The chain uses TRBV18 and TRBJ2-4; TRBD1 matches at 8 bases. The V and J ends lost 8 bases and 6 bases, in that order; junction bases with no gene match: 18. CDR1 and CDR2 from the germline V gene are KGHSH and LQKENI. The CDR3 runs to 17 residues. The CDR3 is CASAAQGATSAANIQYF. CDR3 DNA: TGTGCCAGCGCCGCCCAGGGGGCTACGTCCGCGGCAAACATTCAGTACTTC. The full variable domain, completed using reference TRBV18 and TRBJ2-4, is NAGVMQNPRHLVRRRGQEARLRCSPMKGHSHVYWYRQLPEEGLKFMVYLQKENIIDESGMPKERFSAEFPKEGPSILRIQQVVRGDSAAYFCASAAQGATSAANIQYFGAGTRLSVL.

The chain carries TRBV10-2 and TRBJ2-5, with TRBD1 matching over 7 bases. This CDR3 is built from 16 residues. J gave up 5 bases and V 4 bases, and 13 bases lay outside the gene matches. Germline V gene data show CDR1 as WSHSY and CDR2 as SAAADI. The CDR3 loop reads CASSAPPRQGRETQYF. In nucleotides, the CDR3 is TGCGCCAGCAGTGCTCCCCCAAGACAGGGTAGGGAGACCCAGTACTTC.

This clone was detected once. The J gene is TRBJ1-1, the V gene TRBV5-4, with D uncertain. The CDR3 sequence is 14 residues long. The ends were cut back, 4 bases at V and 3 bases at J, with 13 bases in the middle. Germline V gene data show CDR1 as SGHNT and CDR2 as YYREEE (reference sequence). The CDR3 loop is CASSPVDADTEAFF. CDR3 DNA sequence: TGTGCCAGCAGCCCAGTCGATGCAGACACTGAAGCTTTCTTT.

This chain uses TRBV27 with TRBJ2-5; no firm D call. CDR1 is MNHEY and CDR2 is SMNVEV in the germline V gene (reference sequence). V lost 6 bases and J lost 2, with 16 bases in between. The CDR3 length is 15 residues. The CDR3 loop is CASRRIAMGQETQYF. The CDR3 DNA sequence: TGTGCCAGCAGACGCATAGCAATGGGTCAAGAGACCCAGTACTTC.